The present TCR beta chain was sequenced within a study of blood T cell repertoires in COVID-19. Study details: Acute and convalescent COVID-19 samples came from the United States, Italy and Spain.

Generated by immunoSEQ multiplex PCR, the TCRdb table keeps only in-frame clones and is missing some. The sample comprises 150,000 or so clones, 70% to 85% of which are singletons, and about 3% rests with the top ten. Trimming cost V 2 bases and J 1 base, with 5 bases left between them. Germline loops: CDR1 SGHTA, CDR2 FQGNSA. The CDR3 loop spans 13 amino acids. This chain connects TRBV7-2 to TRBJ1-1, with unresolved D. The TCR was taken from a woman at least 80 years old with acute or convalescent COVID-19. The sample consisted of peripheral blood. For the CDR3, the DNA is TGTGCCAGCAGCTTAACTCGGAACACTGAAGCTTTCTTT. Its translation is CASSLTRNTEAFF.